A selection of T cell receptor beta chains follows, all from one sample in a study of cytomegalovirus exposure and HLA in healthy donors. Clones were read by immunoSEQ multiplex PCR, and TCRdb kept only the in-frame ones, dropping some. The profile covers around 60,000 clones, with approximately 90% appearing a single time and 1% to 1.5% taken by the ten largest. Sequencing was done on a sample of PBMCs. These receptors all stem from a young woman in good health and CMV-seronegative. Both conserved end residues are part of each CDR3. Each record gives: J gene, clone size, V gene, CDR3 protein. Size tells how often a clone was seen (once, few, many) or the class of an expanded clone, and some rows leave it out.

J: TRBJ1-2
size: NA
V: TRBV27
CDR3: CASSLGQGNYGYTF

J: TRBJ2-7
size: many
V: TRBV6-1
CDR3: CASTHLEETYEQYF

J: TRBJ2-1
size: NA
V: TRBV28
CDR3: CASSPRRGGYNEQFF

J: TRBJ2-5
size: NA
V: TRBV6-1
CDR3: CASSPPHVETQYF

J: TRBJ2-1
size: NA
V: TRBV7-8
CDR3: CASSLGGIYNEQFF

J: TRBJ1-1
size: NA
V: TRBV18
CDR3: CASSPTGVTEAFF

J: TRBJ2-1
size: NA
V: TRBV7-9
CDR3: CASSLSGEQFF

J: TRBJ2-7
size: NA
V: TRBV5-1
CDR3: CASSLEQTYEQYF

J: TRBJ2-3
size: NA
V: TRBV6-4
CDR3: CASSDSETSGGPDTQYF

J: TRBJ2-1
size: once
V: TRBV18
CDR3: CASSFGPGLAGGGMLF

J: TRBJ2-7
size: NA
V: TRBV6-5
CDR3: CATTRGVPPYEQYF

J: TRBJ2-7
size: NA
V: TRBV7-9
CDR3: CASTEQTSSEQYF

J: TRBJ2-1
size: NA
V: TRBV14
CDR3: CASSPMLGQNNEQFF

J: TRBJ1-3
size: NA
V: TRBV14
CDR3: CASSYSSGNTIYF

J: TRBJ2-5
size: NA
V: TRBV27
CDR3: CASSPFGETQYF

J: TRBJ2-7
size: NA
V: TRBV12-5
CDR3: CASGSLTGVTYEQYF

J: TRBJ1-2
size: NA
V: TRBV5-4
CDR3: CASSNPDYYGYTF

J: TRBJ1-5
size: NA
V: TRBV25-1
CDR3: CASSPAGVDNQPQHF

J: TRBJ2-4
size: NA
V: TRBV25-1
CDR3: CASSEAGGTTKNIQYF

J: TRBJ2-2
size: NA
V: TRBV6-5
CDR3: CASMGAWDTGELFF

J: TRBJ2-7
size: NA
V: TRBV27
CDR3: CASSLSGTGLTYEQYF

J: TRBJ1-2
size: NA
V: TRBV4-3
CDR3: CASSPGQGGYGYTF

J: TRBJ1-1
size: NA
V: TRBV13
CDR3: CASEGQDAVGTEAFF

J: TRBJ1-3
size: NA
V: TRBV4-1
CDR3: CASSPPGSGNTIYF

J: TRBJ1-4
size: NA
V: TRBV11-2
CDR3: CASSLFLNEKLFF

J: TRBJ1-5
size: once
V: TRBV19
CDR3: CASRDRVDQPQHF

J: TRBJ2-7
size: NA
V: TRBV10-2
CDR3: CAATPGLGYEQYF

J: TRBJ1-1
size: NA
V: TRBV6-5
CDR3: CASSGPGQKNTEAFF

J: TRBJ2-2
size: NA
V: TRBV6-1
CDR3: CASSETPSGELFF

J: TRBJ1-2
size: NA
V: TRBV7-6
CDR3: CASTPGQGARGYTF

J: TRBJ1-1
size: NA
V: TRBV27
CDR3: CASSLGGGGTEAFF

J: TRBJ1-1
size: once
V: TRBV28
CDR3: CASSSSGGITEAFF

J: TRBJ1-1
size: NA
V: TRBV28
CDR3: CASSFASLNTEAFF

J: TRBJ2-5
size: once
V: TRBV30
CDR3: CAWSVRSRETQYF

J: TRBJ1-2
size: once
V: TRBV11-2
CDR3: CASSAEVAGPTYGYTF

J: TRBJ2-5
size: NA
V: TRBV4-1
CDR3: CASSQEPSGGLGETQYF

J: TRBJ2-1
size: NA
V: TRBV5-3
CDR3: CAIGKTGTGGNEQFF

J: TRBJ1-3
size: NA
V: TRBV6-5
CDR3: CASSAQGAPGNTIYF

J: TRBJ2-3
size: few
V: TRBV6-4
CDR3: CASSEASTDTQYF

J: TRBJ2-2
size: NA
V: TRBV6-1
CDR3: CASSYDRAWTGELFF

J: TRBJ2-2
size: medium-sized
V: TRBV4-1
CDR3: CASSQPEYETGELFF

J: TRBJ2-1
size: few
V: TRBV5-6
CDR3: CASSFFRTSGRGFF

J: TRBJ2-3
size: NA
V: TRBV9
CDR3: CASSVGGGTTGTQYF

J: TRBJ2-1
size: NA
V: TRBV19
CDR3: CASSVALLFSGPYNEQFF

J: TRBJ1-1
size: NA
V: TRBV28
CDR3: CASEEEGSGAFF

J: TRBJ2-7
size: NA
V: TRBV11-3
CDR3: CASSFGLARSSQQYF

J: TRBJ2-7
size: NA
V: TRBV11-2
CDR3: CASSSAGEVYEQYF

J: TRBJ1-5
size: few
V: TRBV2
CDR3: CASSAQGVGNQPQHF